Sequencing of this T cell receptor beta chain was carried out in a study of identifying expanded T cells in peripheral blood. Findings and caveats of the study: Clone count variance between roughly two-week samples rose with total template count. Differentially abundant clones: 0.95 to 1.5 between replicates, approximately 15 at about 13 days, 18 to 20 at four.

J was trimmed by 0 bases and V by 5 bases; bases with no gene match: 10. This CDR3 spans 18 amino acids. The germline gives CDR1 SGHNT, CDR2 YENEEA. Turning to this clone: The antigen is unknown.

Some clones are missing from TCRdb's copy, which holds only in-frame ones; the method was immunoSEQ multiplex PCR. Of 60,000 or so clones in the sample, over 75% were seen once. The genes are TRBV11-3 and TRBJ2-3; TRBD2 aligns across 11 bases. The sequence was collected from a person aged 18 to 70 in good health. Sequencing was carried out using blood. The CDR3 nucleotides are TGTGCCAGCAGCCCGCGACTAGCGGGACCCCTCAGCACAGATACGCAGTATTTT. Protein: CASSPRLAGPLSTDTQYF.